The sequence of this TCR beta chain was determined in a study of T cells after yellow fever vaccination. The study made its TCR cDNA through 5'RACE template switching. That step introduced a universal primer site along with UMIs. TCRdb analysed the 5' RACE reads with MiXCR anew, one entry per CDR3 protein. The table lists around 300,000 distinct CDR3 sequences, approximately 12% of them singletons. Trimming removed 1 base from V and 5 bases from J, with 11 bases in between. The CDR3 spans 14 residues. As regards this clonotype: What it binds is not known.

Study-level findings and limits: Overall, a small share of clonotypes was seen in both CD4 and CD8 compartments. A secondary response was less intense yet reached its peak sooner, at day 5 versus 15. At around 96% for CD4 and around 91% for CD8, most primary-vaccination clones showed up again after the booster.

This TCR was sampled from a young man who received the YFV17D yellow fever vaccine. Here the sequenced sample was CD4+ T cells sorted from PBMCs, taken 45 days after the yellow fever booster vaccination. The gene calls are TRBV12-3 or TRBV12-4 and TRBJ2-5, with a possible D match to TRBD1 (5 bases). The DNA for the CDR3 is TGTGCCAGCAGTTTAGGGGGCGGTGTGGAGACCCAGTACTTC. It specifies CASSLGGGVETQYF.